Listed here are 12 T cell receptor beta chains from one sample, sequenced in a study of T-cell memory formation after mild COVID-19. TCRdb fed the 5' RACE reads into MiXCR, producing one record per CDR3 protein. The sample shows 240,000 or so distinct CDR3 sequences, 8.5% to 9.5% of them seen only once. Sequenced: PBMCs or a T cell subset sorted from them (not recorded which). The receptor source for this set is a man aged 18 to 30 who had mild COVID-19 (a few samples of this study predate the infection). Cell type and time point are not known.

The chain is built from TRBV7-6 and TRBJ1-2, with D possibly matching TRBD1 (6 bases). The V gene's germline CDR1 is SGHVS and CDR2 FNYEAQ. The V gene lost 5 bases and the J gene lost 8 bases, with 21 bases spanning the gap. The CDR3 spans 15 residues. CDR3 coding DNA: TGTGCCAGCAGCCAGCGGGGGGGCCGGGTAGAAGGCTACACCTTC. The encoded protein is CASSQRGGRVEGYTF.

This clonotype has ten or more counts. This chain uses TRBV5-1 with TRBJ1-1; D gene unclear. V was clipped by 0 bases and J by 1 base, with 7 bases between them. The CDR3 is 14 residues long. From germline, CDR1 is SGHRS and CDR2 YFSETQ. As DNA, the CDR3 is TGCGCCAGCAGCTTGGCCGTTCCGAACACTGAAGCTTTCTTT. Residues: CASSLAVPNTEAFF.

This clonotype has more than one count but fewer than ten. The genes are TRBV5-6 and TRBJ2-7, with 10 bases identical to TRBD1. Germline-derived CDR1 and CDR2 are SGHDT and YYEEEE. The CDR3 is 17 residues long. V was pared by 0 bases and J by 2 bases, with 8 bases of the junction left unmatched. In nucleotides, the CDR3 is TGTGCCAGCAGCTTGGACCGAGGACAGGGGGGCGCCTACGAGCAGTACTTC. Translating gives CASSLDRGQGGAYEQYF.

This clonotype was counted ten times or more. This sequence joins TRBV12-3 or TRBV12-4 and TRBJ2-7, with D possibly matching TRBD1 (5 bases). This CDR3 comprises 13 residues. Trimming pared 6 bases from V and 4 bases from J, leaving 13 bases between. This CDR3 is CASSLTQGYEQYF. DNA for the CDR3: TGTGCCAGCAGCCTAACGCAGGGATACGAGCAGTACTTC.

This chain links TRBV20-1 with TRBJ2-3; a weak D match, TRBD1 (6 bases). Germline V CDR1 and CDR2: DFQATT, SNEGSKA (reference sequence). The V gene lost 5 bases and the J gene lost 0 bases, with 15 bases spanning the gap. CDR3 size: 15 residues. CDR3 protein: CSAASRDKSTDTQYF. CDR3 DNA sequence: TGCAGTGCTGCAAGTCGGGACAAAAGCACAGATACGCAGTATTTT.

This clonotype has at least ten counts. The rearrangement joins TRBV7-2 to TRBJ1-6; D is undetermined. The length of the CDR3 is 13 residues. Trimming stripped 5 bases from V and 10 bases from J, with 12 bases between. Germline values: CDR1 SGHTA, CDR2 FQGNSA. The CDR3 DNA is TGTGCCAGCAGCCCCGGTTGGGGATCACCCCTCCACTTT. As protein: CASSPGWGSPLHF.

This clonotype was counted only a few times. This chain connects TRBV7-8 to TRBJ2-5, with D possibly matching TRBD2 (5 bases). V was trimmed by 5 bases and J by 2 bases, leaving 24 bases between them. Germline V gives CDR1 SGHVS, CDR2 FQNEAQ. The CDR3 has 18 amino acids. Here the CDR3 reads CASSNAGRGTRSQETQYF. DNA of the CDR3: TGTGCCAGCAGCAATGCGGGTCGGGGAACTCGGTCTCAAGAGACCCAGTACTTC.

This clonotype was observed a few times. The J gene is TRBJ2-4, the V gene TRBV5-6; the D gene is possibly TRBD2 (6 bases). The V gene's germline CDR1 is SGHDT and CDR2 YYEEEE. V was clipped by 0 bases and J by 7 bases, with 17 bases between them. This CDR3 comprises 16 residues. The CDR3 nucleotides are TGTGCCAGCAGCTTGGGGCTGGAGCGGGTCCGCAACATTCAGTACTTC. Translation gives CASSLGLERVRNIQYF.

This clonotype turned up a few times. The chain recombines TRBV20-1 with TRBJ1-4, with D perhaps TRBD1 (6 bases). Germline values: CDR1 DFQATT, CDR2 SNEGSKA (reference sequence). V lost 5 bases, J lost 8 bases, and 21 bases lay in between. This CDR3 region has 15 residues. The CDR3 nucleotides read TGCAGTGCTGCGAGGGGGGCGCGGGTGCGCGAAAAACTGTTTTTT. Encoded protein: CSAARGARVREKLFF.

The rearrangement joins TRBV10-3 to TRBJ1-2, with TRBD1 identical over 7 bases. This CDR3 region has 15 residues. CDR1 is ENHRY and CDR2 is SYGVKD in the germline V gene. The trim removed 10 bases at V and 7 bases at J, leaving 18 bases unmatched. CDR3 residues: CATEPSTGRSGGYTF. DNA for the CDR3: TGTGCCACCGAGCCCTCGACAGGGAGGTCTGGTGGCTACACCTTC.

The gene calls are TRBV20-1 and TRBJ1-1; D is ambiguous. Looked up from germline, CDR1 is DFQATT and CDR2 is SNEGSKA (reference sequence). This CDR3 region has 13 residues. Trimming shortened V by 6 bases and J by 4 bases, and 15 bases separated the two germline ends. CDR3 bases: TGCAGTGCCGTTTCTGGACCGAGCACTGAAGCTTTCTTT. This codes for CSAVSGPSTEAFF.

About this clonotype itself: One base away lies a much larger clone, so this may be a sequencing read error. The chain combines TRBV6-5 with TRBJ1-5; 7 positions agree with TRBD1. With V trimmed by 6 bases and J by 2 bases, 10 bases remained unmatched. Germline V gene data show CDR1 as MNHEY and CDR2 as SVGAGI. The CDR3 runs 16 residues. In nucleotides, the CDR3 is TGTGCCAGCAGCCAGAAAGGGGGCTATGGCAATCAGCCCCAGCATTTT. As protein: CASSQKGGYGNQPQHF.